The 30 T cell receptor beta chains given below trace back to one sample, sequenced in a study of cytomegalovirus exposure and HLA in healthy donors. The PCR had 60 Vbeta and 13 Jbeta primers. Profiled with immunoSEQ multiplex PCR; TCRdb holds only in-frame clones, not every one. Recorded for this sample: approximately 77,000 clones. The specimen was PBMCs. The receptors derive from a young man in good health and CMV-seronegative.

The rearrangement uses TRBV7-9 and TRBJ1-1; 10 bases match TRBD1. The V gene end was trimmed by 5 bases and the J gene end by 4 bases; junction bases not matched to a gene: 7. Looked up from germline, CDR1 is SEHNR and CDR2 is FQNEAQ (reference sequence). The CDR3 is 15 amino acids. The DNA of the CDR3 is TGTGCCAGCAGCCACGGACAGGGGGGAGGCACTGAAGCTTTCTTT. It translates to CASSHGQGGGTEAFF. Filled out from reference TRBV7-9 and TRBJ1-1, the complete variable domain reads DTGVSQNPRHKITKRGQNVTFRCDPISEHNRLYWYRQTLGQGPEFLTYFQNEAQLEKSRLLSDRFSAERPKGSFSTLEIQRTEQGDSAMYLCASSHGQGGGTEAFFGQGTRLTVV.

This chain uses TRBV5-1 with TRBJ1-1, with TRBD1 identical over 8 bases. This CDR3 is 18 amino acids long. V gave up 4 bases and J gave up 0 bases; unmatched junction bases: 14. From germline, CDR1 is SGHRS and CDR2 YFSETQ. The CDR3 here is CASSKLPGQVELNTEAFF. The DNA for the CDR3 is TGCGCCAGCAGCAAGCTCCCGGGACAGGTGGAGTTGAACACTGAAGCTTTCTTT.

The chain links TRBV2 to TRBJ2-6, with D possibly being TRBD1 (7 bases). Trimming took 4 bases from V and 4 from J, leaving 11 bases between them. The CDR3 runs 15 residues. CDR1 is SNHLY and CDR2 is FYNNEI in the germline V gene. CDR3 in DNA: TGTGCCAGCAGTGCCAGGGGGGCCGGGGCCAACGTCCTGACTTTC. This translates into CASSARGAGANVLTF.

The chain is built from TRBV7-3 and TRBJ2-2, with 7 bases identical to TRBD1. The length of the CDR3 is 14 residues. From germline, CDR1 is SGHTA and CDR2 FQGTGA. Unmatched junction bases numbered 3, after V lost 5 bases and J lost 3 bases. The CDR3, as DNA: TGTGCCAGCAGCCGAGACAGGGACACCGGGGAGCTGTTTTTT. It translates to CASSRDRDTGELFF.

This sequence joins TRBV21-1 and TRBJ1-5; TRBD1, the D gene given by the table, was not confirmed from the DNA. TRBV21-1 is a listed pseudogene. The CDR3 runs to 16 residues. The DNA of the CDR3 is TGTGCCAGCAGCAAAGAAGACAGGGAGGACAATCAGCCCCAGCATTTT. It is translated as CASSKEDREDNQPQHF.

V and J are TRBV11-2 and TRBJ1-5, with 9 bases matching TRBD1. V shed 6 bases, J shed 5 bases, and the junction held 11 bases outside the gene matches. CDR3 length: 16 residues. Germline loops: CDR1 SGHAT, CDR2 FQNNGV. The CDR3 DNA reads as TGTGCCAGCAGTCCAGGGCCCGGGACAGGGTATCAGCCCCAGCATTTT. Protein sequence: CASSPGPGTGYQPQHF.

This sequence joins TRBV5-1 and TRBJ1-1; 8 bases map to TRBD1. CDR3 size: 15 residues. The germline CDR1 and CDR2 sequences are SGHRS and YFSETQ. Germline trimming cut 1 base from V and 3 bases from J; bases unmatched to any gene: 5. CDR3 sequence reads: CASSLRGTGDTEAFF. CDR3 nucleotide sequence: TGCGCCAGCAGCTTGAGGGGGACAGGAGACACTGAAGCTTTCTTT.

This chain connects TRBV19 to TRBJ1-6, with a possible D match to TRBD1 (5 bases). CDR1 is LNHDA, CDR2 SQIVND, per germline (reference sequence). CDR3 length: 15 amino acids. Trimming removed 3 bases at V and 8 bases at J, with 14 bases between. CDR3 sequence reads: CASSIGRVNDSPLHF. For the CDR3, the DNA is TGTGCCAGTAGTATCGGCAGGGTGAATGATTCACCCCTCCACTTT. Filled out from reference TRBV19 and TRBJ1-6, the complete variable domain reads DGGITQSPKYLFRKEGQNVTLSCEQNLNHDAMYWYRQDPGQGLRLIYYSQIVNDFQKGDIAEGYSVSREKKESFPLTVTSAQKNPTAFYLCASSIGRVNDSPLHFGNGTRLTVT.

The chain recombines TRBV9 with TRBJ2-7; 9 bases align to TRBD1. The CDR3 has 15 residues. CDR1 is SGDLS, CDR2 YYNGEE, per germline. Trimming cost V 1 base and J 4 bases; bases outside gene matches: 6. This CDR3 is CASSVWGTGIYEQYF. CDR3 nucleotides: TGTGCCAGCAGCGTATGGGGGACAGGGATATACGAGCAGTACTTC.

V and J are TRBV6-1 and TRBJ2-2, with D hard to call. The V end was cut by 3 bases, the J end by 4 bases, with 15 bases between. This CDR3 has 16 residues. Per germline, CDR1 MNHNS and CDR2 SASEGT. The DNA for the CDR3 is TGTGCCAGCAGTGATTTAAATGGGCTTAGCACCGGGGAGCTGTTTTTT. Encoded protein: CASSDLNGLSTGELFF.

V gene TRBV18 combines with J gene TRBJ2-5; 7 nucleotides line up with TRBD1. Germline trimming cut 5 bases from V and 2 bases from J; bases unmatched to any gene: 5. The CDR3 has 14 amino acids. Germline assignment: CDR1 KGHSH and CDR2 LQKENI. CDR3 sequence: CASSALDRQETQYF. In nucleotides, the CDR3 is TGTGCCAGCTCAGCCTTGGACAGGCAAGAGACCCAGTACTTC.

V and J are TRBV27 and TRBJ2-7; D remains unclear. V lost 4 bases and J 2 bases, leaving 6 bases between the germline ends. Germline V gives CDR1 MNHEY, CDR2 SMNVEV (reference sequence). The CDR3 runs 12 residues. The CDR3 sequence is CASSSTAYEQYF. CDR3 in DNA: TGTGCCAGCAGTTCCACAGCCTACGAGCAGTACTTC.

V usage is TRBV7-9 and J usage is TRBJ2-1; 7 positions match TRBD1. The CDR3 has 14 amino acids. The V gene's germline CDR1 is SEHNR and CDR2 FQNEAQ (reference sequence). V was clipped by 8 bases and J by 9 bases; unmatched bases: 13. CDR3 region: CASGNRDRRGEQFF. DNA of the CDR3: TGTGCCAGCGGAAACCGGGACAGACGGGGTGAGCAGTTCTTC.

J is TRBJ1-4 and V is TRBV5-1; D unclear. Germline CDR1 SGHRS, CDR2 YFSETQ. This CDR3 has 14 amino acids. V was cut by 1 base and J by 7 bases, with 11 bases left in between. The CDR3 sequence is CASSLTGRGEKLFF. CDR3 bases: TGCGCCAGCAGCTTGACGGGAAGAGGTGAAAAACTGTTTTTT. Supplemented by reference TRBV5-1 and TRBJ1-4, the full variable domain reads KAGVTQTPRYLIKTRGQQVTLSCSPISGHRSVSWYQQTPGQGLQFLFEYFSETQRNKGNFPGRFSGRQFSNSRSEMNVSTLELGDSALYLCASSLTGRGEKLFFGSGTQLSVL.

The rearrangement joins TRBV5-1 to TRBJ2-5, with a weak D call TRBD2 (5 bases). Matching the DNA end better, TRBJ2-7 makes the J call doubtful. CDR1 SGHRS and CDR2 YFSETQ come from the germline V gene. The length of the CDR3 is 15 residues. Written as DNA, the CDR3 is TGCGCCAGCAGACTTTTGAGGGAAAGCTCCTACGAGCAGTACTTC. Its translation: CASRLLRESSYEQYF.

The chain has TRBV27 and TRBJ1-2; D remains ambiguous. This CDR3 has 12 residues. V lost 3 bases to trimming and J lost 3 bases, with 5 bases between them. CDR1 and CDR2 from the germline V gene are MNHEY and SMNVEV (reference sequence). The CDR3 spells CASSFSYYGYTF. CDR3 sequence (DNA): TGTGCCAGCAGTTTCTCCTACTATGGCTACACCTTC.

CDR3 in amino acids: CASSFPGLGSADTQYF. In DNA, the CDR3 is TGTGCCAGCAGTTTTCCGGGACTAGGTAGTGCAGATACGCAGTATTTT. V gene TRBV5-4 combines with J gene TRBJ2-3; 8 positions match TRBD2. The germline V gene encodes CDR1 SGHNT and CDR2 YYREEE (reference sequence). CDR3 length: 16 amino acids. V shed 5 bases and J 4 bases; nucleotides not matched to a gene: 12.

The chain uses TRBV7-2 and TRBJ2-5; TRBD2 matches at 8 bases. CDR1 and CDR2 from the germline V gene are SGHTA and FQGNSA. The CDR3 loop spans 16 amino acids. V dropped 0 bases and J dropped 1; count of bases not matched to a gene: 4. The DNA for the CDR3 is TGTGCCAGCAGCTTAGCTAGCGGGGACCTCCAAGAGACCCAGTACTTC. Translated: CASSLASGDLQETQYF.

The chain uses TRBV6-5 and TRBJ2-1; D remains ambiguous. Germline V gene data show CDR1 as MNHEY and CDR2 as SVGAGI. CDR3 size: 13 residues. The V gene lost 10 bases and the J gene lost 12 bases, with 22 bases spanning the gap. Here the CDR3 reads CATHARLPAGQFF. DNA of the CDR3: TGTGCCACCCACGCCCGGCTACCCGCAGGGCAGTTCTTC.

The chain recombines TRBV6-5 with TRBJ1-2; 12 positions agree with TRBD1. CDR1 and CDR2 from the germline V gene are MNHEY and SVGAGI. V dropped 0 bases and J dropped 8; count of bases not matched to a gene: 4. The CDR3 has 15 residues. The CDR3 nucleotides read TGTGCCAGCAGTTACTCAGGGACAGGGGGCCCCGGCTACACCTTC. Translated: CASSYSGTGGPGYTF.

The rearrangement uses TRBV19 and TRBJ1-5; D may be TRBD1 (6 bases). The V end lost 1 base, the J end lost 5 bases, and 15 bases lay between the germline ends. CDR3 size: 16 residues. Looked up from germline, CDR1 is LNHDA and CDR2 is SQIVND (reference sequence). The CDR3 DNA reads TGTGCCAGTAGTATAGGCCGGGACATGAGCCATCAGCCCCAGCATTTT. Protein: CASSIGRDMSHQPQHF.

This chain connects TRBV27 to TRBJ2-5; TRBD1 is a possible D gene (6 bases). The CDR3 covers 14 residues. Trimming removed 2 bases at V and 5 bases at J, with 12 bases between. Germline V lookup: CDR1 MNHEY, CDR2 SMNVEV (reference sequence). DNA of the CDR3: TGTGCCAGCAGTTTAGTGGGGGCAGGTGAGACCCAGTACTTC. As protein: CASSLVGAGETQYF.

This chain joins TRBV27 and TRBJ2-1; TRBD2 agrees at 8 bases. The CDR3 sequence is 16 residues long. With 5 bases clipped from V and 0 bases from J, the junction kept 6 bases outside the gene matches. CDR1 is MNHEY and CDR2 is SMNVEV in the germline V gene (reference sequence). CDR3 nucleotides: TGTGCCAGCAGTCAACTAGCGGTGAGCTCCTACAATGAGCAGTTCTTC. Its translation: CASSQLAVSSYNEQFF.

The J gene is TRBJ2-7, the V gene TRBV18, with a possible D match to TRBD1 (6 bases). V was pared by 3 bases and J by 1 base, with 16 bases between. CDR1 KGHSH and CDR2 LQKENI come from the germline V gene. This CDR3 contains 16 residues. The CDR3 spells CASSPPGRGRSYEQYF. CDR3 DNA sequence: TGTGCCAGCTCACCGCCCGGCAGGGGCAGGTCCTACGAGCAGTACTTC.

The chain joins TRBV18 to TRBJ1-3, with a tentative D call TRBD1 (6 bases). The CDR3 runs to 15 residues. The V end was cut by 6 bases, the J end by 4 bases, with 16 bases between. The germline gives CDR1 KGHSH, CDR2 LQKENI. The CDR3 loop reads CASSPLTGYGNTIYF. CDR3 DNA sequence: TGTGCCAGCTCTCCGCTCACAGGGTACGGAAACACCATATATTTT.

V is TRBV6-5 and J is TRBJ2-1, with TRBD2 identical over 11 bases. CDR1 MNHEY and CDR2 SVGAGI come from the germline V gene. With V trimmed by 6 bases and J by 8 bases, 6 bases remained unmatched. This CDR3 spans 14 amino acids. The CDR3 DNA is TGTGCCAGCAGCCTAGCGGGAGGTACGGATGAGCAGTTCTTC. It encodes CASSLAGGTDEQFF.

The V and J genes are TRBV7-9 and TRBJ1-1; D is perhaps TRBD1 (5 bases). Trimming stripped 4 bases from V and 3 bases from J, with 15 bases between. The CDR3 is 15 residues long. CDR1 is SEHNR and CDR2 is FQNEAQ in the germline V gene (reference sequence). The chain's CDR3 is CASSSLWGADTEAFF. The CDR3 DNA is TGTGCCAGCAGCTCACTCTGGGGCGCCGACACTGAAGCTTTCTTT.

The chain has TRBV6-4 and TRBJ2-3, with 11 bases aligning to TRBD1. V lost 2 bases to trimming and J lost 4 bases; unmatched junction nucleotides: 2. The CDR3 loop spans 15 amino acids. The germline V gene has CDR1 MRHNA and CDR2 SNTAGT. CDR3 bases: TGTGCCAGCAGTGACCGGGACAGGGGGTCAGATACGCAGTATTTT. It translates to CASSDRDRGSDTQYF.

The chain is built from TRBV4-1 and TRBJ1-5, with D tentatively TRBD1 (5 bases). This CDR3 is 15 amino acids long. CDR1 and CDR2 from the germline V gene are MGHRA and YSYEKL. V was cut by 0 bases and J by 4 bases, with 10 bases left in between. CDR3 nucleotide sequence: TGCGCCAGCAGCCAAGATGGGGCAGGGAATCAGCCCCAGCATTTT. It encodes CASSQDGAGNQPQHF.

This chain uses TRBV13 with TRBJ2-7; 10 positions agree with TRBD1. V shed 5 bases and J 4 bases; nucleotides not matched to a gene: 8. The CDR3 has 15 amino acids. Germline CDR1 reads PRHDT; CDR2 reads FYEKMQ (reference sequence). CDR3 sequence: CASSTQTGGEYEQYF. The DNA for the CDR3 is TGTGCCAGCAGCACCCAGACAGGGGGCGAGTACGAGCAGTACTTC.